The T cell receptor beta chain under discussion was sequenced for a study of T cell changes during pregnancy in multiple sclerosis. TCRdb keeps only in-frame clones here, not all; method: immunoSEQ multiplex PCR. Of tens of thousands of clones listed, 85% to 95% are singletons. Per the germline V gene, CDR1 is MNHNS and CDR2 is SASEGT. The CDR3 is 14 residues long. Details on this clone: The junction shows a germline mismatch at one end, possibly a read error. Other nucleotide sequences from this sample produce the same CDR3.

The input for sequencing was peripheral blood, taken after pregnancy. This chain connects TRBV6-1 to TRBJ1-1; TRBD1 matches at 8 bases. The origin of this receptor is a female donor with multiple sclerosis, enrolled in a pregnancy study. This CDR3 is CASSEGTGGGEAFF. In nucleotides, the CDR3 is TGCGCCAGCAGTGAAGGGACAGGAGGCGGTGAAGCTTTCTTT.